A selection of T cell receptor beta chains follows, all from one sample in a study of Ad26.COV2.S vaccination and SARS-CoV-2 variants. Sequencing was performed with immunoSEQ multiplex PCR; in TCRdb, only in-frame clones are kept and a portion is missing. Of 350,000 to 450,000 clones in the sample, about nine tenths were seen once. The input for sequencing was peripheral blood, taken in a trial of Ad26.COV2.S vaccine versus placebo. The source of these receptors is a person aged 18-60 years who received the Ad26.COV2.S COVID-19 vaccine or a placebo. The CDR3 runs from the conserved cysteine through the conserved F or W. D genes are given only for firm matches. Expanded clones are given a class, and other clones once, few, many or no size at all.

d_call: .
clone_size: .
j_call: TRBJ2-1
v_call: TRBV7-3
cdr3_length: 15
cdr3_aa: CASSLTGSSYNEQFF
cdr3_nt: TGTGCCAGCAGCCTCACAGGGTCCTCCTACAATGAGCAGTTCTTC

d_call: .
clone_size: .
j_call: TRBJ2-4
v_call: TRBV3-1/TRBV3-2
cdr3_length: 17
cdr3_aa: CASSQRGGSLAKNIQYF
cdr3_nt: TGTGCCAGCAGCCAAAGAGGGGGGTCACTAGCCAAAAACATTCAGTACTTC

d_call: .
clone_size: .
j_call: TRBJ1-1
v_call: TRBV12-3/TRBV12-4
cdr3_length: 11
cdr3_aa: CASSLGLEAFF
cdr3_nt: TGTGCCAGCAGTTTGGGACTCGAAGCTTTCTTT

d_call: TRBD1
clone_size: .
j_call: TRBJ2-1
v_call: TRBV19
cdr3_length: 14
cdr3_aa: CASNAGTAYNEQFF
cdr3_nt: TGTGCCAGTAATGCCGGGACAGCCTACAATGAGCAGTTCTTC

d_call: .
clone_size: .
j_call: TRBJ1-2
v_call: TRBV4-2
cdr3_length: 14
cdr3_aa: CASSQVSGLDGYTF
cdr3_nt: TGTGCCAGCAGCCAAGTTTCGGGGCTGGATGGCTACACCTTC

d_call: .
clone_size: .
j_call: TRBJ2-1
v_call: TRBV19
cdr3_length: 14
cdr3_aa: CASSMRAHYNEQFF
cdr3_nt: TGTGCCAGTAGTATGAGGGCCCATTACAATGAGCAGTTCTTC

d_call: .
clone_size: .
j_call: TRBJ2-7
v_call: TRBV11-2
cdr3_length: 15
cdr3_aa: CASSALKGSSYEQYF
cdr3_nt: TGTGCCAGCAGCGCCCTCAAGGGGAGCTCCTACGAGCAGTACTTC

d_call: .
clone_size: .
j_call: TRBJ2-1
v_call: TRBV9
cdr3_length: 16
cdr3_aa: CASSVEASEFHNEQFF
cdr3_nt: TGTGCCAGCAGCGTAGAGGCTAGCGAGTTCCACAATGAGCAGTTCTTC

d_call: .
clone_size: .
j_call: TRBJ1-5
v_call: TRBV18
cdr3_length: 14
cdr3_aa: CASSLQDSNQPQHF
cdr3_nt: TGTGCCAGCTCACTGCAGGATAGCAATCAGCCCCAGCATTTT

d_call: .
clone_size: .
j_call: TRBJ1-2
v_call: TRBV5-4
cdr3_length: 14
cdr3_aa: CASSSQGPNYGYTF
cdr3_nt: TGTGCCAGCAGTTCTCAGGGGCCCAACTATGGCTACACCTTC

d_call: .
clone_size: .
j_call: TRBJ1-2
v_call: TRBV12-3/TRBV12-4
cdr3_length: 13
cdr3_aa: CASSPGENYGYTF
cdr3_nt: TGTGCCAGCAGTCCCGGGGAGAACTATGGCTACACCTTC

d_call: TRBD1
clone_size: .
j_call: TRBJ1-2
v_call: TRBV10-3
cdr3_length: 14
cdr3_aa: CAISGQGAGYGYTF
cdr3_nt: TGTGCCATCAGTGGACAGGGGGCCGGCTATGGCTACACCTTC

d_call: .
clone_size: .
j_call: TRBJ2-3
v_call: TRBV7-2
cdr3_length: 17
cdr3_aa: CASSPSIGQGGPDTQYF
cdr3_nt: TGTGCCAGCAGCCCCAGCATAGGGCAGGGAGGCCCAGATACGCAGTATTTT

d_call: TRBD1
clone_size: few
j_call: TRBJ1-1
v_call: TRBV7-2
cdr3_length: 14
cdr3_aa: CASSLNRGLTEAFF
cdr3_nt: TGTGCCAGCAGCTTGAACAGGGGGCTCACTGAAGCTTTCTTT

d_call: .
clone_size: .
j_call: TRBJ1-3
v_call: TRBV14
cdr3_length: 15
cdr3_aa: CASSTRDRAGNTIYF
cdr3_nt: TGTGCCAGCAGTACCAGGGACCGCGCTGGAAACACCATATATTTT

d_call: .
clone_size: .
j_call: TRBJ2-1
v_call: TRBV19
cdr3_length: 15
cdr3_aa: CASSLGLLTLNEQFF
cdr3_nt: TGTGCCAGTAGTCTCGGACTCCTTACACTCAATGAGCAGTTCTTC

d_call: .
clone_size: .
j_call: TRBJ1-2
v_call: TRBV27
cdr3_length: 12
cdr3_aa: CASRVGARGYTF
cdr3_nt: TGTGCCAGCAGGGTGGGGGCCAGGGGCTACACCTTC

d_call: .
clone_size: .
j_call: TRBJ1-5
v_call: TRBV12-3/TRBV12-4
cdr3_length: 13
cdr3_aa: CASTVEEFQPQHF
cdr3_nt: TGTGCCAGCACTGTGGAGGAGTTTCAGCCCCAGCATTTT

d_call: .
clone_size: .
j_call: TRBJ2-3
v_call: TRBV7-9
cdr3_length: 15
cdr3_aa: CASSLVDWETDTQYF
cdr3_nt: TGTGCCAGCAGCTTGGTCGATTGGGAGACAGATACGCAGTATTTT

d_call: .
clone_size: .
j_call: TRBJ1-4
v_call: TRBV2
cdr3_length: 13
cdr3_aa: CASSEAGNEKLFF
cdr3_nt: TGTGCCAGCAGTGAAGCTGGGAATGAAAAACTGTTTTTT

d_call: .
clone_size: .
j_call: TRBJ1-5
v_call: TRBV15
cdr3_length: 17
cdr3_aa: CATSRDPGRDSNQPQHF
cdr3_nt: TGTGCCACCAGCAGAGATCCGGGGCGAGATAGCAATCAGCCCCAGCATTTT

d_call: .
clone_size: once
j_call: TRBJ1-2
v_call: TRBV30
cdr3_length: 13
cdr3_aa: CAWRGGGLYGYTF
cdr3_nt: TGTGCCTGGAGGGGTGGAGGGCTCTATGGCTACACCTTC

d_call: .
clone_size: .
j_call: TRBJ1-1
v_call: TRBV14
cdr3_length: 12
cdr3_aa: CASSPSGAEAFF
cdr3_nt: TGTGCCAGCAGCCCTTCCGGAGCGGAAGCTTTCTTT